This T cell receptor beta chain was sequenced for a study of blood T cell repertoires in COVID-19. TCRdb's table, derived via immunoSEQ multiplex PCR, lists solely in-frame clones and lacks some. The sample has 100,000 to 150,000 clones; about 83% are singletons. The TCR was taken from a human donor in a cohort sampled during active COVID-19. Sequenced sample: peripheral blood.

For the CDR3, the DNA is TGTGCCAGCAGTTACTCCCCGTTAGAAAAACTGTTTTTT. Translating gives CASSYSPLEKLFF. The rearrangement uses TRBV6-5 and TRBJ1-4; D is ambiguous. The CDR3 length is 13 residues. Germline CDR1 reads MNHEY; CDR2 reads SVGAGI. Trimming took off 0 bases at V and 8 bases at J, with 7 bases between the two ends.